What follows is one TCR beta chain and its context. The sample originates from a study of blood T cell repertoires in COVID-19. At the level of the study: Material from acute and convalescent COVID-19 was sourced from the United States, Italy and Spain.

This table comes from immunoSEQ multiplex PCR, and its TCRdb copy is limited to in-frame clones, with some not included. The sample carries a few hundred thousand clones, more than 85% recorded once. Trimming shortened V by 4 bases and J by 1 base, and 13 bases separated the two germline ends. Germline V gene data show CDR1 as LGHDT and CDR2 as YNNKEL (reference sequence). This CDR3 has 15 residues. The gene calls are TRBV3-1 (or the pseudogene TRBV3-2) and TRBJ1-1, with D perhaps matching TRBD1 (5 bases). The sequenced sample consisted of PBMCs or T cells enriched from blood (not recorded which). This clonotype originated in a woman aged 25 to 39 who had recovered from COVID-19. In DNA form, the CDR3 reads TGTGCCAGCAGCCTTAGGCTAGGACAGAACACTGAAGCTTTCTTT. The encoded protein is CASSLRLGQNTEAFF.